The rows below give T cell receptor beta chains drawn from one sample of a study of CD8+ T cells in alopecia areata. Produced via immunoSEQ multiplex PCR; TCRdb's table is partial and in-frame only. The data contain about 200,000 clones, approximately 53% of them singletons. The sequenced material came from CD8+ T cells sorted from blood. These receptors all come from a human donor in good health. CDR3s include the opening cysteine and the closing phenylalanine or tryptophan. The D gene is left open where the match is weak.

V	D	J	CDR3
TRBV5-1	TRBD1	TRBJ2-2	CASSLGGQERTGELFF
TRBV30	TRBD2	TRBJ2-3	CAWASGASSTDTQYF
TRBV5-4	TRBD2	TRBJ2-1	CASSPRTSGDEQFF
TRBV9	-	TRBJ1-1	CASSPRPPGTEAFF
TRBV7-9	-	TRBJ2-2	CATIQANTGELFF
TRBV13	-	TRBJ2-5	CASGGGYQETQYF
TRBV15	-	TRBJ2-2	CATSARGSGELFF
TRBV5-4	-	TRBJ2-2	CASSLDSNTGELFF
TRBV29-1	-	TRBJ2-7	CSVVKGTSYEQYF
TRBV4-1	TRBD1	TRBJ1-5	CASSQASRDRGQPQHF
TRBV6-6	TRBD1	TRBJ2-1	CASTQDRSSYNEQFF
TRBV30	-	TRBJ1-1	CAWIPGGTIEAFF
TRBV27	-	TRBJ2-7	CASSLSRGYEQYF
TRBV30	TRBD1	TRBJ1-2	CAWSVPGQGWYGYTF
TRBV5-4	-	TRBJ2-1	CASSSRDGNEQFF
TRBV4-1	TRBD1	TRBJ2-2	CASSPKQGGNTGELFF
TRBV15	-	TRBJ2-7	CATARGGGSYEQYF
TRBV29-1	-	TRBJ2-1	CSVTLGRGNNEQFF